A single sample is the source of the 14 T cell receptor beta chains below, sequenced in a study of T cell changes during pregnancy in multiple sclerosis. Profiled with immunoSEQ multiplex PCR; TCRdb holds only in-frame clones, not every one. The sample holds about 100,000 clones, about 89% seen once. The source material was peripheral blood, sampled after pregnancy. These receptor sequences come from a female donor with multiple sclerosis, enrolled in a pregnancy study.

V usage is TRBV6-1 and J usage is TRBJ1-6; D not certain. Trimming removed 3 bases from V and 10 bases from J, with 13 bases in between. Germline V gives CDR1 MNHNS, CDR2 SASEGT. The CDR3 spans 14 residues. The CDR3 here is CASSDSGGTSPLHF. The CDR3 bases are TGTGCCAGCAGTGATAGCGGAGGAACCTCACCCCTCCACTTT.

The chain uses TRBV9 and TRBJ2-7; 9 bases align to TRBD1. CDR1 SGDLS and CDR2 YYNGEE come from the germline V gene. After removal of 4 bases from V and 7 bases from J, the junction contained 12 bases not matched to a gene. The length of the CDR3 is 15 residues. The CDR3 spells CASSPRDREGMEQYF. The CDR3 bases are TGTGCCAGCAGCCCCCGGGACAGGGAGGGAATGGAGCAGTACTTC.

The rearrangement links TRBV5-4 to TRBJ2-3; 10 positions agree with TRBD2. Germline V gene sequence: CDR1 SGHNT, CDR2 YYREEE (reference sequence). Germline trimming cut 0 bases from V and 4 bases from J; bases unmatched to any gene: 5. CDR3 length equals 16 residues. The CDR3 region is CASSLEFGTSADTQYF. As DNA, the CDR3 is TGTGCCAGCAGCTTGGAATTTGGGACTAGCGCAGATACGCAGTATTTT.

The CDR3 region has the DNA TGCAGCGTTGTTTTTGCGGCATCCTACAATGAGCAGTTCTTC. The encoded protein is CSVVFAASYNEQFF. J is TRBJ2-1 and V is TRBV29-1; D ambiguous. The CDR3 extends over 14 amino acids. Looked up from germline, CDR1 is SQVTM and CDR2 is ANQGSEA. V dropped 4 bases and J dropped 1 base, with 11 bases sitting between them.

J is TRBJ1-1 and V is TRBV23-1; 10 nucleotides match TRBD1. TRBV23-1 is treated as an ORF (open reading frame) with a function not yet certain. V lost 3 bases, J lost 4 bases, and 5 bases stayed unmatched. This CDR3 has 15 amino acids. CDR3 sequence (DNA): TGCGCCAGCAGTCACCGCCGGGACAGGGGCACTGAAGCTTTCTTT. Amino acid sequence: CASSHRRDRGTEAFF.

The chain couples TRBV6-6 to TRBJ2-1; maybe TRBD1 (6 bases). Germline lookup yields CDR1 MNHNY and CDR2 SVGAGI (reference sequence). This CDR3 is built from 16 residues. With 2 bases removed from V and 3 bases from J, the gap between germline ends came to 14 bases. Written as DNA, the CDR3 is TGTGCCAGCAGTTACCTGGACAGAGAAGGCTACAATGAGCAGTTCTTC. Residues: CASSYLDREGYNEQFF.

This chain uses TRBV2 with TRBJ1-1; D gene ambiguous. V shed 8 bases and J shed 7 bases, with 20 bases lying between them. The CDR3 has 14 residues. The germline V gene has CDR1 SNHLY and CDR2 FYNNEI. CDR3 in amino acids: CASGWSGDRGEAFF. The CDR3 DNA reads as TGTGCCAGCGGATGGTCCGGCGACCGGGGTGAAGCTTTCTTT.

The CDR3 nucleotides read TGCGCCAGCAGCTTGACGCTAGCGGGGGCCATCCAGCCCCATGAGCAGTTCTTC. Translated: CASSLTLAGAIQPHEQFF. This chain links TRBV5-1 with TRBJ2-1, with 10 bases fitting TRBD2. V was clipped by 1 base and J by 8 bases; unmatched bases: 15. Germline values: CDR1 SGHRS, CDR2 YFSETQ. CDR3 length: 18 amino acids.

The chain recombines TRBV5-6 with TRBJ1-6; 9 bases align to TRBD1. J lost 9 bases, V lost 4 bases, and 11 bases had no gene match. The CDR3 sequence is 16 residues long. Germline V gives CDR1 SGHDT, CDR2 YYEEEE. CDR3 sequence: CASSAPGTGISSPLHF. The CDR3 coding sequence is TGTGCCAGCAGCGCCCCCGGGACAGGGATAAGTTCACCCCTCCACTTT.

The chain is built from TRBV2 and TRBJ1-4, with D possibly matching TRBD1 (5 bases). This CDR3 has 14 residues. Trimming took 6 bases from V and 6 from J, leaving 14 bases between them. Per germline, CDR1 SNHLY and CDR2 FYNNEI. The CDR3 sequence: CASSGGVYDEKLFF. The DNA of the CDR3 is TGTGCCAGCAGCGGGGGGGTCTATGATGAAAAACTGTTTTTT.

V is TRBV5-4 and J is TRBJ1-2, with 7 bases aligning to TRBD1. CDR1 is SGHNT, CDR2 YYREEE, per germline (reference sequence). This CDR3 region has 14 residues. V dropped 3 bases and J dropped 5; count of bases not matched to a gene: 7. CDR3 sequence: CASSSDRSEYGYTF. The DNA for the CDR3 is TGTGCCAGCAGCTCGGACAGGTCAGAGTATGGCTACACCTTC.

The J gene is TRBJ2-2, the V gene TRBV4-2, with TRBD2 matching over 10 bases. The junction had 7 bases not matched to a gene; V was cut back by 4 bases and J by 2 bases. Germline-derived CDR1 and CDR2 are LGHNA and YNFKEQ. This CDR3 comprises 17 residues. This CDR3 reads CASSPYLAGVNTGELFF. The DNA for the CDR3 is TGTGCCAGCAGCCCCTACCTAGCGGGGGTTAACACCGGGGAGCTGTTTTTT.

The chain couples TRBV9 to TRBJ2-2; 8 bases map to TRBD1. Per the germline V gene, CDR1 is SGDLS and CDR2 is YYNGEE. The CDR3 contains 17 residues. V dropped 4 bases and J dropped 3; count of bases not matched to a gene: 11. CDR3 in DNA: TGTGCCAGCAGCCCCCCTGCCGGGACAGGCCACACCGGGGAGCTGTTTTTT. It translates to CASSPPAGTGHTGELFF.

This sequence joins TRBV4-1 and TRBJ2-7, with 8 bases aligning to TRBD1. The CDR3 spans 18 residues. V shed 1 base and J 0 bases; nucleotides not matched to a gene: 11. Germline assignment: CDR1 MGHRA and CDR2 YSYEKL. CDR3 DNA sequence: TGCGCCAGCAGCCAAGGGGGCAGGGGGCTCTCCAGCTCCTACGAGCAGTACTTC. Its protein is CASSQGGRGLSSSYEQYF.